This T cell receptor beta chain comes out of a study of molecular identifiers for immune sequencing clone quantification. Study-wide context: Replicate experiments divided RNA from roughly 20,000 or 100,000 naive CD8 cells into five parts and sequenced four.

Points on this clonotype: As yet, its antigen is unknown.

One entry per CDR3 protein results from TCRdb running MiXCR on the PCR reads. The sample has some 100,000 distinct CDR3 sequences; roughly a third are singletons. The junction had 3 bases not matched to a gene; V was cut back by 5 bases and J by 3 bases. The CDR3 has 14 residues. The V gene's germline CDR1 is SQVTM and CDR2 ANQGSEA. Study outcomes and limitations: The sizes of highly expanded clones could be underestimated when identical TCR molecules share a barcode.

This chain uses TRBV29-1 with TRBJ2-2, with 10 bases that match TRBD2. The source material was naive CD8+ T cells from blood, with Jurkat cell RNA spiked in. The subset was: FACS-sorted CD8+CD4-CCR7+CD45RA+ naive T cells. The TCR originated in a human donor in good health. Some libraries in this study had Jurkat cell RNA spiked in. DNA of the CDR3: TGCAGCGTTAAACTAGCGGGATACACCGGGGAGCTGTTTTTT. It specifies CSVKLAGYTGELFF.